These T cell receptor beta chains were read from a single sample in a study of blood T cell repertoires in COVID-19. TCRdb's copy holds only in-frame clones and misses some; the assay was immunoSEQ multiplex PCR. The data hold 300,000 or so clones, with just over 85% observed a single time. What was sequenced was PBMCs or T cells enriched from blood (not recorded which). All receptors come from a woman in her 40s with acute COVID-19. The conserved cysteine and the conserved F or W are not part of the CDR3 here. The D gene is left open where the match is weak.

d_gene,j_gene,v_gene,CDR3aa
.,TRBJ2-4,TRBV3-1/TRBV3-2,ASSHSQKNIQY
.,TRBJ1-1,TRBV14,ASSQAGGNTEAF
TRBD1,TRBJ2-2,TRBV7-2,ASSIRGQVTGELF
TRBD2,TRBJ2-3,TRBV7-3,ASSFGLAGPTDTQY
.,TRBJ1-1,TRBV28,ASSSVGHMRRDGPEAF
.,TRBJ1-2,TRBV9,ASGANYGYT
.,TRBJ2-3,TRBV6-4,ASSDVLGSPSTDTQY
.,TRBJ1-2,TRBV29-1,SVNTGRNYGYT
.,TRBJ2-2,TRBV24-1,ATRGAGDTGELF
.,TRBJ2-5,TRBV4-1,ASSQRGKGGQETQY
.,TRBJ2-7,TRBV28,ASSGPTED
.,TRBJ1-1,TRBV18,ASSPPVPGRHEAF
TRBD1,TRBJ2-2,TRBV7-2,ASSNDRAGELF
.,TRBJ1-5,TRBV7-9,ASSLGVGPRPQH
TRBD1,TRBJ1-5,TRBV11-3,ASSFWTGTPESNQPQH
.,TRBJ1-1,TRBV27,ASRAQGWTEAF
.,TRBJ2-5,TRBV9,ASSVGTLKETQY
TRBD1,TRBJ1-2,TRBV7-9,ASSWDSNYGYT
TRBD2,TRBJ2-5,TRBV5-6,ASSLLAAQETQY
TRBD2,TRBJ2-1,TRBV4-2,ASSRTGTTLYNEQF
.,TRBJ2-5,TRBV5-1,ASSLPSETQY
.,TRBJ1-4,TRBV7-9,ASSGDFNEKLF
TRBD2,TRBJ2-2,TRBV15,ATSRTRRGTSIGELF
.,TRBJ1-5,TRBV28,ASSRGGPNQPQH
.,TRBJ1-1,TRBV4-1,ASSPWTDNTEAF
.,TRBJ2-1,TRBV12-5,ASGLDGSSYNEQF
TRBD2,TRBJ2-5,TRBV18,ASSARLAGGQETQY
.,TRBJ1-1,TRBV3-1/TRBV3-2,ASSQGPGNTEAF
.,TRBJ2-3,TRBV19,AAGATDTQY
.,TRBJ1-1,TRBV7-8,ASSSDTEAF
.,TRBJ2-1,TRBV7-2,ASSPMAGPGYNEQF
.,TRBJ1-1,TRBV29-1,SVDGGEVRTEAF